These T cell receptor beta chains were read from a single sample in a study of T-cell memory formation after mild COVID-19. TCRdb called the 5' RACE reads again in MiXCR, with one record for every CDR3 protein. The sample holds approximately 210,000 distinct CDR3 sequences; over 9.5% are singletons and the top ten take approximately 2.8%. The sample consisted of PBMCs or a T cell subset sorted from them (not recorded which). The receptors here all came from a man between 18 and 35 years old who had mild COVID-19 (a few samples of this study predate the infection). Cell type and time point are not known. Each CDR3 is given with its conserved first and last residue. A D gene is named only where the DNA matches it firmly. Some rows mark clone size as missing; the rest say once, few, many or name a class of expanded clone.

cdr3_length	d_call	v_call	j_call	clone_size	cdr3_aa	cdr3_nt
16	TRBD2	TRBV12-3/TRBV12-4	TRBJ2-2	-	CASSRRSGGAAGELFF	TGTGCCAGCAGTAGACGGAGCGGGGGGGCCGCCGGGGAGCTGTTTTTT
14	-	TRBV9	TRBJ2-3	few	CASSVEAEVHTQYF	TGTGCCAGCAGCGTAGAGGCCGAGGTTCATACGCAGTATTTT
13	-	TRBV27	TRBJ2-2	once	CALRAANTGELFF	TGTGCCCTCCGGGCAGCGAACACCGGGGAGCTGTTTTTT
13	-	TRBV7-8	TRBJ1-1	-	CASSSNRATEAFF	TGTGCCAGCAGCTCCAACAGGGCCACTGAAGCTTTCTTT
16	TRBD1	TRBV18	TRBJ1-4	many	CASSLGTAAANEKLFF	TGTGCCAGCTCACTAGGGACAGCGGCGGCTAATGAAAAACTGTTTTTT
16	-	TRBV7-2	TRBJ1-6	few	CASSSPGQIYNSPLHF	TGTGCCAGCAGCTCCCCGGGACAAATTTATAATTCACCCCTCCACTTT
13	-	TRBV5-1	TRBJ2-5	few	CASRPGRGETQYF	TGCGCCAGCAGGCCAGGGCGGGGAGAGACCCAGTACTTC
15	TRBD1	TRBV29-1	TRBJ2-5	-	CSGTPGQGARETQYF	TGCAGCGGCACCCCGGGACAGGGGGCGAGGGAGACCCAGTACTTC
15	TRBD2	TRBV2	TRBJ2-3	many	CASSFSGGYTDTQYF	TGTGCCAGCAGCTTCAGCGGGGGGTACACAGATACGCAGTATTTT
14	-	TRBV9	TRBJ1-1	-	CASSEAGYDTEAFF	TGTGCCAGCAGCGAGGCGGGTTACGACACTGAAGCTTTCTTT
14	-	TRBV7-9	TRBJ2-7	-	CASSKGADPYEQYF	TGTGCCAGCAGCAAAGGAGCGGACCCCTACGAGCAGTACTTC
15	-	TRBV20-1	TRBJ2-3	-	CSASRGTISTDTQYF	TGCAGTGCTAGCCGGGGGACCATTAGCACAGATACGCAGTATTTT
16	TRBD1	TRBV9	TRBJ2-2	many	CASSVGTGGGTGELFF	TGTGCCAGCAGCGTAGGGACAGGGGGCGGAACCGGGGAGCTGTTTTTT
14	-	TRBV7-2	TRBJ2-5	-	CASSLDRYQETQYF	TGTGCCAGCAGCTTAGACAGGTACCAAGAGACCCAGTACTTC
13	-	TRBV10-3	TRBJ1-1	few	CAISDRTNTEAFF	TGTGCCATCAGCGACAGGACGAACACTGAAGCTTTCTTT
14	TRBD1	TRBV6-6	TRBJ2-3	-	CASSGGQATDTQYF	TGTGCCAGCAGCGGGGGACAGGCAACAGATACGCAGTATTTT
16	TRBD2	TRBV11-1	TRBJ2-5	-	CASSLAGGSYQETQYF	TGTGCCAGCAGCTTGGCGGGGGGGTCGTACCAAGAGACCCAGTACTTC
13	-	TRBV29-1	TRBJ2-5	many	CSVDQSGRETQYF	TGCAGCGTTGATCAGTCAGGGAGAGAGACCCAGTACTTC
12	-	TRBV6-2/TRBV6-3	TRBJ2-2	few	CASSSASGELFF	TGTGCCAGCAGTTCTGCCTCCGGGGAGCTGTTTTTT
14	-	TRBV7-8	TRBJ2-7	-	CASSPGWGGYEQYF	TGTGCCAGCAGCCCCGGTTGGGGAGGTTACGAGCAGTACTTC
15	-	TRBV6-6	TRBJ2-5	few	CASSYPVTPQETQYF	TGTGCCAGCAGTTACCCGGTAACTCCTCAAGAGACCCAGTACTTC
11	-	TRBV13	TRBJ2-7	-	CASSRIYEQYF	TGTGCCAGCAGCCGAATCTACGAGCAGTACTTC
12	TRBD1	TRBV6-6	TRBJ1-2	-	CASRGTGYGYTF	TGTGCCAGCAGAGGGACAGGGTATGGCTACACCTTC
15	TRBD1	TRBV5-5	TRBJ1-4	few	CASSRTGSPGEKLFF	TGTGCCAGCAGCCGGACAGGATCGCCGGGGGAAAAACTGTTTTTT
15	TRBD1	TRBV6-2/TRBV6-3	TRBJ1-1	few	CASSYSTGVNTEAFF	TGTGCCAGCAGTTACTCGACAGGGGTGAACACTGAAGCTTTCTTT
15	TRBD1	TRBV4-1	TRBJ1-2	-	CASSQPAGQLYGYTF	TGCGCCAGCAGCCAACCGGCGGGACAGCTCTATGGCTACACCTTC
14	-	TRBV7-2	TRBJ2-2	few	CASSRARNTGELFF	TGTGCCAGCAGCAGAGCCCGGAACACCGGGGAGCTGTTTTTT
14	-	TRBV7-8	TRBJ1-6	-	CASSLTASWSPLHF	TGTGCCAGCAGCTTAACGGCTAGTTGGTCACCCCTCCACTTT
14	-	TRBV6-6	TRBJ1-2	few	CASSIGTANYGYTF	TGTGCCAGCAGTATAGGGACCGCCAACTATGGCTACACCTTC
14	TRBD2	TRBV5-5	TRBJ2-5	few	CASSLVWGGETQYF	TGTGCCAGCAGCTTGGTTTGGGGAGGGGAGACCCAGTACTTC
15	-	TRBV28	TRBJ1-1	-	CASSLPGTSNTEAFF	TGTGCCAGCAGTTTGCCCGGGACTTCGAACACTGAAGCTTTCTTT
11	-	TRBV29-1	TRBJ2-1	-	CSLGEYNEQFF	TGCAGCTTGGGAGAGTACAATGAGCAGTTCTTC
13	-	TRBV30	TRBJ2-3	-	CAWSRGDTDTQYF	TGTGCCTGGAGTCGGGGAGATACAGATACGCAGTATTTT
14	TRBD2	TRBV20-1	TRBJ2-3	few	CSAGLALVTDTQYF	TGCAGTGCTGGACTAGCGCTGGTTACAGATACGCAGTATTTT
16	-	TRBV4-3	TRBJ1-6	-	CASSQEQGSYNSPLHF	TGCGCCAGCAGCCAAGAACAGGGCTCCTATAATTCACCCCTCCACTTT
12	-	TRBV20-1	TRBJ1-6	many	CSARGDNSPLHF	TGCAGTGCTAGGGGGGATAATTCACCCCTCCACTTT
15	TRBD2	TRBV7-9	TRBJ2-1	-	CASSPGGPSGDEQFF	TGTGCCAGCAGCCCGGGGGGGCCTTCCGGGGATGAGCAGTTCTTC
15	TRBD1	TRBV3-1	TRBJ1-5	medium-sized	CASSWGQGARQPQHF	TGTGCCAGCAGCTGGGGACAGGGGGCGAGGCAGCCCCAGCATTTT
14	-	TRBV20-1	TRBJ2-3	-	CSARGQSVYDTQYF	TGCAGTGCTAGAGGTCAGTCCGTCTACGATACGCAGTATTTT
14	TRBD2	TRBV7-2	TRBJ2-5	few	CASSPIGGAETQYF	TGTGCCAGCAGCCCAATCGGGGGGGCTGAGACCCAGTACTTC
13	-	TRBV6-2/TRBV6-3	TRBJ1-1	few	CASYRSLNTEAFF	TGTGCCAGCTATAGAAGTTTGAACACTGAAGCTTTCTTT
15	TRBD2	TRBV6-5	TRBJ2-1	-	CASSAGLARDNEQFF	TGTGCCAGCAGTGCGGGACTAGCAAGAGACAATGAGCAGTTCTTC
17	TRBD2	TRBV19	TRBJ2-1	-	CASSHVSGGVLLNEQFF	TGTGCCAGTAGTCATGTTAGCGGGGGGGTCCTTTTGAATGAGCAGTTCTTC
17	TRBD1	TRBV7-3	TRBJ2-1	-	CASSLKPRDRARNEQFF	TGTGCCAGCAGCTTAAAACCGAGGGACAGGGCAAGGAATGAGCAGTTCTTC
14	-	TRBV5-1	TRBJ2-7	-	CASSLWGRSYEQYF	TGCGCCAGCAGCTTGTGGGGACGCTCCTACGAGCAGTACTTC
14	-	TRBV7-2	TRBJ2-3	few	CASSLVDSGDTQYF	TGTGCCAGCAGCTTAGTAGACTCAGGTGATACGCAGTATTTT
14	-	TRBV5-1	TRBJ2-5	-	CASRAAAYQETQYF	TGCGCCAGCAGGGCAGCGGCGTACCAAGAGACCCAGTACTTC
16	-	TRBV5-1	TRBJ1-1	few	CASSLAVFRRNTEAFF	TGCGCCAGCAGCTTGGCTGTATTTAGGAGGAACACTGAAGCTTTCTTT
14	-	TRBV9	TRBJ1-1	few	CASTDGRQNTEAFF	TGTGCCAGCACCGACGGGAGACAGAACACTGAAGCTTTCTTT
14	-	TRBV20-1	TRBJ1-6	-	CSAIKASTLGPLHF	TGCAGTGCTATCAAGGCTTCTACATTGGGGCCCCTCCACTTT
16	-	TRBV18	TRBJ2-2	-	CASPKSDRTNTGELFF	TGTGCCAGCCCAAAATCCGACAGAACGAACACCGGGGAGCTGTTTTTT